This TCR beta chain was profiled in a study of blood T cell repertoires in COVID-19. Across the whole study: PBMCs, B-cell-depleted T cells, or T cells were the source of the cDNA or gDNA that made up the material.

In the authors' workflow: Using reference gene primer amplification, nucleated cell counts were estimated. Produced via immunoSEQ multiplex PCR; TCRdb's table is partial and in-frame only. The V and J calls and clone size are taken from that table; D and trimming were inferred from the DNA. The sample includes roughly 290,000 clones, 70% to 90% of them seen just once. The CDR3 has 13 amino acids. CDR1 and CDR2 (germline): SGHRS, YFSETQ. The V end was cut by 3 bases, the J end by 1 base, with 7 bases between. The sample was PBMCs or T cells enriched from blood (not recorded which). The rearrangement uses TRBV5-1 and TRBJ1-1; D possibly corresponds to TRBD1 (6 bases). This TCR was sampled from a man aged 25 to 40 who had recovered from COVID-19. CDR3 sequence reads: CASSSQGNTEAFF. The CDR3 region has the DNA TGCGCCAGCAGCTCACAGGGGAACACTGAAGCTTTCTTT.